The T cell receptor beta chain under discussion was sequenced for a study of somatic mutations in cytotoxic T cells in rheumatoid arthritis. The CDR3 is made up of 15 amino acids. After removal of 4 bases from V and 1 base from J, the junction contained 5 bases not matched to a gene. The germline CDR1 and CDR2 sequences are LNHDA and SQIVND (reference sequence). Repertoires were generated with immunoSEQ multiplex PCR, while TCRdb's copy carries only in-frame clones and drops some. This sample has some 16,000 clones, with 75% to 90% found just once. Sequenced material: CD8+ T cells sorted from blood. V and J are TRBV19 and TRBJ2-7, with 9 bases matching TRBD1. The TCR comes from an adult with rheumatoid arthritis. CDR3 sequence: CASSKGTGKSYEQYF. DNA of the CDR3: TGTGCCAGTAGTAAAGGGACAGGGAAGTCCTACGAGCAGTACTTC.